The 27 T cell receptor beta chains below all came from one sample that was sequenced in a study of blood T cell repertoires in COVID-19. Libraries were prepared by immunoSEQ multiplex PCR; TCRdb keeps only in-frame clonotypes and omits some of them. The table has roughly 80,000 clones, more than 80% seen once. The sequenced material came from peripheral blood. The source of these receptors is a human donor in a cohort sampled during active COVID-19.

CDR3 sequence reads: CASSRGSVEQFF. The CDR3 coding sequence is TGTGCCAGCAGCAGGGGGTCCGTTGAGCAGTTCTTC. This sequence joins TRBV11-2 and TRBJ2-1, with a possible D match to TRBD1 (6 bases). CDR3 length equals 12 residues. V was clipped by 5 bases and J by 9 bases, with 11 bases between them. The germline V gene encodes CDR1 SGHAT and CDR2 FQNNGV.

The chain employs TRBV5-6 and TRBJ2-5; D is perhaps TRBD1 (5 bases). The V gene's germline CDR1 is SGHDT and CDR2 YYEEEE. V lost 0 bases to trimming and J lost 4 bases, with 7 bases between them. The CDR3 contains 13 residues. The DNA of the CDR3 is TGTGCCAGCAGCTTGGACAGGAGAGAGACCCAGTACTTC. Its protein is CASSLDRRETQYF.

The V gene is TRBV7-9, the J gene TRBJ1-2; 11 bases line up with TRBD1. Germline V lookup: CDR1 SEHNR, CDR2 FQNEAQ (reference sequence). The CDR3 is made up of 13 amino acids. V was pared by 4 bases and J by 6 bases, with 1 base of the junction left unmatched. CDR3 residues: CASSWGQGDGYTF. CDR3 in DNA: TGTGCCAGCAGCTGGGGACAGGGGGATGGCTACACCTTC. The full variable domain, completed using reference TRBV7-9 and TRBJ1-2, is DTGVSQNPRHKITKRGQNVTFRCDPISEHNRLYWYRQTLGQGPEFLTYFQNEAQLEKSRLLSDRFSAERPKGSFSTLEIQRTEQGDSAMYLCASSWGQGDGYTFGSGTRLTVV.

V usage is TRBV18 and J usage is TRBJ2-1; a weak D match, TRBD1 (6 bases). In germline, CDR1 is KGHSH, CDR2 LQKENI. The CDR3 length is 17 residues. V lost 0 bases and J lost 0, with 12 bases in between. CDR3 loop: CASSPPLRGSSYNEQFF. CDR3 coding DNA: TGTGCCAGCTCACCACCCCTAAGGGGGAGCTCCTACAATGAGCAGTTCTTC.

The V and J genes are TRBV7-8 and TRBJ2-1, with 7 nucleotides matching TRBD2. V shed 1 base, J shed 4 bases, and the junction held 10 bases outside the gene matches. The CDR3 runs 17 residues. In germline, CDR1 is SGHVS, CDR2 FQNEAQ. The CDR3 DNA is TGTGCCAGCAGCTTAGTCCGGCGGGGGAGAAGGTACAATGAGCAGTTCTTC. This encodes CASSLVRRGRRYNEQFF.

V gene TRBV9 combines with J gene TRBJ2-2; TRBD1 agrees at 10 bases. The CDR3 is 15 residues long. The germline V gene encodes CDR1 SGDLS and CDR2 YYNGEE. V lost 4 bases to trimming and J lost 7 bases; unmatched junction nucleotides: 7. The CDR3 sequence is CASSTWTGGGGELFF. CDR3 coding DNA: TGTGCCAGCAGCACGTGGACAGGGGGTGGCGGGGAGCTGTTTTTT.

V gene TRBV6-2 or TRBV6-3 combines with J gene TRBJ1-2; D may be TRBD1 (5 bases). Germline-derived CDR1 and CDR2 are MNHEY and SVGEGT. Trimming took off 0 bases at V and 7 bases at J, with 15 bases between the two ends. The CDR3 is 15 residues long. The CDR3 nucleotides are TGTGCCAGCAGTTACTCGGCCGGACATTCCGGTGGCTACACCTTC. Its translation: CASSYSAGHSGGYTF.

The rearrangement joins TRBV2 to TRBJ2-2; 9 nucleotides agree with TRBD1. The CDR3 is 18 residues long. Germline V gene sequence: CDR1 SNHLY, CDR2 FYNNEI. V shed 8 bases and J 1 base; nucleotides not matched to a gene: 14. The CDR3 region has the DNA TGTGCCAGCCCTAAAAGGACAGGGGCCTTCGGGAACACCGGGGAGCTGTTTTTT. It codes for CASPKRTGAFGNTGELFF.

This chain connects TRBV6-5 to TRBJ1-1; D is unresolved. V dropped 2 bases and J dropped 4 bases, with 14 bases sitting between them. The CDR3 covers 15 residues. CDR1 is MNHEY and CDR2 is SVGAGI in the germline V gene. Here the CDR3 reads CASSYDRVGGTEAFF. The CDR3 DNA follows: TGTGCCAGCAGTTACGATAGGGTTGGAGGCACTGAAGCTTTCTTT.

The sample holds a few counts of this clone. This rearrangement joins TRBV19 to TRBJ2-2; 7 nucleotides match TRBD1. With 8 bases clipped from V and 3 bases from J, the junction kept 6 bases outside the gene matches. CDR1 LNHDA and CDR2 SQIVND come from the germline V gene (reference sequence). CDR3 size: 14 residues. The CDR3 sequence: CASLRGQDTGELFF. The DNA for the CDR3 is TGTGCCAGTTTGAGGGGGCAGGACACCGGGGAGCTGTTTTTT.

The rearrangement joins TRBV11-2 to TRBJ2-1; possible D gene TRBD2, 5 bases. V was shortened by 5 bases and J by 5 bases, with 13 bases between the two germline ends. In germline, CDR1 is SGHAT, CDR2 FQNNGV. The CDR3 contains 14 residues. For the CDR3, the DNA is TGTGCCAGCAGCCCGCGGACTTACAACAATGAGCAGTTCTTC. Its protein is CASSPRTYNNEQFF.

The chain joins TRBV2 to TRBJ2-2; a possible D gene is TRBD2 (5 bases). Germline V gene lookup returns CDR1 SNHLY and CDR2 FYNNEI. The CDR3 totals 14 residues. Trimming left V 6 bases short and J 7 bases short, with 15 bases between. The CDR3 nucleotides are TGTGCCAGCAGATCCACTAGTTTTCGCGGGGAGCTGTTTTTT. It translates to CASRSTSFRGELFF.

CDR3 sequence (DNA): TGCGCCAGCAGCTCTACCGGGACTAGCTCCAATGAGCAGTTCTTC. Amino acid sequence: CASSSTGTSSNEQFF. V and J are TRBV5-1 and TRBJ2-1, with 9 bases that match TRBD2. The germline V gene encodes CDR1 SGHRS and CDR2 YFSETQ. After removal of 3 bases from V and 6 bases from J, the junction contained 7 bases not matched to a gene. CDR3 size: 15 residues.

V and J are TRBV9 and TRBJ1-4; 9 bases fit TRBD1. V shed 3 bases, J shed 7 bases, and the junction held 7 bases outside the gene matches. CDR1 and CDR2 (germline): SGDLS, YYNGEE. The CDR3 is 15 residues long. The CDR3 region is CASSDTGGGGEKLFF. Here the CDR3 DNA reads TGTGCCAGCAGCGACACAGGGGGCGGTGGTGAAAAACTGTTTTTT.

This chain's CDR3 is CASSSHWGQAYNSPLHF. The DNA for the CDR3 is TGTGCCAGCAGCTCCCATTGGGGACAGGCATATAATTCACCCCTCCACTTT. The chain employs TRBV7-2 and TRBJ1-6, with 8 bases matching TRBD1. Germline V gene data show CDR1 as SGHTA and CDR2 as FQGNSA. V trimming: 4 bases; J trimming: 4 bases; junction bases outside the gene matches: 9. This CDR3 has 17 amino acids.

The count of this clone is one. This sequence joins TRBV28 and TRBJ1-2, with 7 bases lining up with TRBD1. Germline V gives CDR1 MDHEN, CDR2 SYDVKM. This CDR3 spans 16 amino acids. The ends lost 5 bases at V and 2 bases at J; junction bases unmatched: 11. CDR3 loop: CASSPGTAKLNYGYTF. As DNA, the CDR3 is TGTGCCAGCAGTCCCGGGACAGCTAAGTTAAACTATGGCTACACCTTC.

This clone was found once. DNA of the CDR3: TGTGCCAGCAGCCCAGGACTAGCCGAACGTGAGCAGTTCTTC. Protein: CASSPGLAEREQFF. This chain joins TRBV11-2 and TRBJ2-1, with 8 positions matching TRBD2. Germline V CDR1 and CDR2: SGHAT, FQNNGV. Trimming removed 5 bases from V and 9 bases from J; junction bases left unmatched: 9. CDR3 length: 14 residues.

The chain employs TRBV6-5 and TRBJ2-7; TRBD2 might be the D (6 bases). CDR1 is MNHEY, CDR2 SVGAGI, per germline. V lost 6 bases and J lost 6, with 18 bases in between. This CDR3 region has 14 residues. CDR3 residues: CASRVGLPRGEQYF. For the CDR3, the DNA is TGTGCCAGCAGGGTGGGACTCCCTCGCGGCGAGCAGTACTTC.

This clone has a single count. J is TRBJ1-5 and V is TRBV6-1; D is perhaps TRBD1 (6 bases). Between the trimmed V and J ends, which lost 4 bases and 5 bases, there was a span of 18 bases. This CDR3 has 16 amino acids. From germline, CDR1 is MNHNS and CDR2 SASEGT. CDR3 sequence reads: CASSANRAQGYQPQHF. Here the CDR3 DNA reads TGTGCCAGCAGTGCAAACCGGGCCCAGGGGTATCAGCCCCAGCATTTT.

This chain connects TRBV11-1 to TRBJ2-5; D call uncertain. The CDR3 length is 14 residues. V lost 1 base to trimming and J lost 1 base, with 7 bases between them. Germline-derived CDR1 and CDR2 are SGHAT and FQDESV (reference sequence). CDR3 sequence: CASSLVRLQETQYF. The CDR3 DNA reads TGTGCCAGCAGCTTAGTACGACTCCAAGAGACCCAGTACTTC.

The V and J genes are TRBV28 and TRBJ2-7, with 8 bases fitting TRBD2. With 4 bases clipped from V and 0 bases from J, the junction kept 5 bases outside the gene matches. The CDR3 loop spans 15 amino acids. Germline loops: CDR1 MDHEN, CDR2 SYDVKM. CDR3 in DNA: TGTGCCAGCAGTTCAACTAGCGGATCCTCCTACGAGCAGTACTTC. Protein: CASSSTSGSSYEQYF.

The gene calls are TRBV29-1 and TRBJ1-2; D not resolved. The CDR3 length is 12 residues. Germline loops: CDR1 SQVTM, CDR2 ANQGSEA. V was trimmed by 3 bases and J by 2 bases, leaving 7 bases between them. In DNA form, the CDR3 reads TGCAGCGTTGATTCCTCGAACTATGGCTACACCTTC. The encoded protein is CSVDSSNYGYTF.

This chain links TRBV7-6 with TRBJ2-7; D might be TRBD2 (6 bases). The CDR3 is 15 amino acids. Trimming took 5 bases from V and 3 from J, leaving 17 bases between them. CDR1 and CDR2 (germline): SGHVS, FNYEAQ. The CDR3, as DNA: TGTGCCAGCAGCCCGGGACTGTCACCGCACTACGAGCAGTACTTC. Its protein product is CASSPGLSPHYEQYF. Full variable domain (remainder filled in from reference TRBV7-6 and TRBJ2-7): GAGVSQSPRYKVTKRGQDVALRCDPISGHVSLYWYRQALGQGPEFLTYFNYEAQQDKSGLPNDRFSAERPEGSISTLTIQRTEQRDSAMYRCASSPGLSPHYEQYFGPGTRLTVT.

CDR3 nucleotides: TGCGCCAGCAGCACTAGCGGGGGGCGGGGAGATACGCAGTATTTT. Its translation: CASSTSGGRGDTQYF. The chain carries TRBV5-1 and TRBJ2-3; 12 bases are a match to TRBD2. The V gene end was trimmed by 4 bases and the J gene end by 5 bases; junction bases not matched to a gene: 5. The CDR3 contains 15 residues. Germline values: CDR1 SGHRS, CDR2 YFSETQ.

This clone was observed a single time. The genes are TRBV7-6 and TRBJ2-7, with D tentatively TRBD2 (5 bases). Germline-derived CDR1 and CDR2 are SGHVS and FNYEAQ. V gave up 1 base and J gave up 2 bases, with 15 bases separating them. This CDR3 is built from 16 residues. The CDR3 is CASSLGGESRAYEQYF. CDR3 in DNA: TGTGCCAGCAGCTTAGGTGGAGAATCGCGGGCCTACGAGCAGTACTTC.

The gene calls are TRBV19 and TRBJ2-2, with D perhaps matching TRBD1 (5 bases). Trimming took 6 bases from V and 4 from J, leaving 15 bases between them. Germline V gives CDR1 LNHDA, CDR2 SQIVND (reference sequence). This CDR3 spans 15 amino acids. CDR3: CASSSRTSPTGELFF. The CDR3 region has the DNA TGTGCCAGTAGCTCTAGGACAAGCCCCACCGGGGAGCTGTTTTTT.

The J gene is TRBJ2-3, the V gene TRBV5-1; unclear D gene. Germline loops: CDR1 SGHRS, CDR2 YFSETQ. V gave up 0 bases and J gave up 0 bases, with 5 bases separating them. The CDR3 length is 14 residues. CDR3 nucleotide sequence: TGCGCCAGCAGCTTGGGTAGCAGCACAGATACGCAGTATTTT. Its translation is CASSLGSSTDTQYF. The variable domain in full, completed from reference TRBV5-1 and TRBJ2-3, reads KAGVTQTPRYLIKTRGQQVTLSCSPISGHRSVSWYQQTPGQGLQFLFEYFSETQRNKGNFPGRFSGRQFSNSRSEMNVSTLELGDSALYLCASSLGSSTDTQYFGPGTRLTVL.